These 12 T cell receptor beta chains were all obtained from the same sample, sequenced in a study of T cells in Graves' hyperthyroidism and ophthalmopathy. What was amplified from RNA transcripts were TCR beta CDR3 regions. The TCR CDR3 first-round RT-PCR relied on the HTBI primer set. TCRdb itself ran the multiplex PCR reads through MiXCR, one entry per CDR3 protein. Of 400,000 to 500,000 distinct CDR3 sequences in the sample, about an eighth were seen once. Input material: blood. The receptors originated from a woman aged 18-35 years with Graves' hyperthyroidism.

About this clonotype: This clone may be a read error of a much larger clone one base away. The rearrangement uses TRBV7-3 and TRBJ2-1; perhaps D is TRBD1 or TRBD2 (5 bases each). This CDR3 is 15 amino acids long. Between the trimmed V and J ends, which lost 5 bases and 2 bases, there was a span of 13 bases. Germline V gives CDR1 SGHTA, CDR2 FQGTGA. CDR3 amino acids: CASSRRDEAYNEQFF. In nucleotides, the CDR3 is TGTGCCAGCAGCCGACGGGACGAGGCCTACAATGAGCAGTTCTTC.

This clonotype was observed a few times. The DNA of the CDR3 is TGTGCCAGCCAACCGCGGACTAGCTCCTACAATGAGCAGTTCTTC. This codes for CASQPRTSSYNEQFF. This chain uses TRBV28 with TRBJ2-1; TRBD2 matches at 7 bases. Germline V CDR1 and CDR2: MDHEN, SYDVKM. The CDR3 runs to 15 residues. Unmatched junction bases numbered 7, after V lost 8 bases and J lost 0 bases. The full variable domain, its missing parts supplied by reference TRBV28 and TRBJ2-1, is DVKVTQSSRYLVKRTGEKVFLECVQDMDHENMFWYRQDPGLGLRLIYFSYDVKMKEKGDIPEGYSVSREKKERFSLILESASTNQTSMYLCASQPRTSSYNEQFFGPGTRLTVL.

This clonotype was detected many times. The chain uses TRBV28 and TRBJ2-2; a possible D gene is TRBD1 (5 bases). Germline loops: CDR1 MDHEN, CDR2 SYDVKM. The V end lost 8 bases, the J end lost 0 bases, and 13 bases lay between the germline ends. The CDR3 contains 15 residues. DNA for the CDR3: TGTGCCAGCTCCATACAGGCGGCGAACACCGGGGAGCTGTTTTTT. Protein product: CASSIQAANTGELFF.

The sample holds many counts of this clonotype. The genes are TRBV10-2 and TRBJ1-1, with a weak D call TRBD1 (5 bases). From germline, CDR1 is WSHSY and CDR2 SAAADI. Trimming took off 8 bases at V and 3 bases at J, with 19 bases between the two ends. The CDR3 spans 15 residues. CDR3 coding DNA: TGCGCCAGCCAGACCGGGACCTCCCGTGACACTGAAGCTTTCTTT. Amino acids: CASQTGTSRDTEAFF.

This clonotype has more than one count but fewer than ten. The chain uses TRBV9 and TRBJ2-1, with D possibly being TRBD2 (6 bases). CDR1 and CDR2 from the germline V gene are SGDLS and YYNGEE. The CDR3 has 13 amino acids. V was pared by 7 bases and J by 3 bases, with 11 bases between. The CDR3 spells CASGRGDYNEQFF. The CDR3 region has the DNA TGTGCCAGCGGGCGGGGTGACTACAATGAGCAGTTCTTC.

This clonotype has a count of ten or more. This CDR3 reads CASQIAGAKDTQYF. The DNA of the CDR3 is TGTGCCAGTCAAATAGCGGGAGCGAAAGATACGCAGTATTTT. V gene TRBV6-1 combines with J gene TRBJ2-3, with 9 bases that match TRBD2. Germline assignment: CDR1 MNHNS and CDR2 SASEGT. V lost 9 bases, J lost 5 bases, and 9 bases stayed unmatched. This CDR3 spans 14 amino acids.

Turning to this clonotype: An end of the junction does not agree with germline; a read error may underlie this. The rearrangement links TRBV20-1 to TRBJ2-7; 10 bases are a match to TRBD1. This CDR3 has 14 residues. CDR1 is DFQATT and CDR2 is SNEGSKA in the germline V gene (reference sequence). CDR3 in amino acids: CSARGTGVLYEQYF. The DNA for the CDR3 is TGCAGTGCCAGAGGGACAGGGGTCCTCTACGAGCAGTACTTC.

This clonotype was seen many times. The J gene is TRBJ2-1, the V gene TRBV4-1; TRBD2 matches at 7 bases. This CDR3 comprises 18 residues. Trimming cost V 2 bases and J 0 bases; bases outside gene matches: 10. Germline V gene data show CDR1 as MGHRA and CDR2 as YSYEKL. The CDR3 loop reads CASSQTPIAGVSYNEQFF. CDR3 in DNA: TGCGCCAGCAGCCAAACCCCAATAGCGGGCGTCTCCTACAATGAGCAGTTCTTC.

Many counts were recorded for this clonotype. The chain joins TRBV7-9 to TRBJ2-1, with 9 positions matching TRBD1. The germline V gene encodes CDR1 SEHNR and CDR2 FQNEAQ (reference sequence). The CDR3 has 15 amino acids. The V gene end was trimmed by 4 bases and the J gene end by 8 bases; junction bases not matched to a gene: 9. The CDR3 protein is CASSSWGDRVDEQFF. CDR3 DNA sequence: TGTGCCAGCAGCTCCTGGGGGGACAGGGTCGATGAGCAGTTCTTC.

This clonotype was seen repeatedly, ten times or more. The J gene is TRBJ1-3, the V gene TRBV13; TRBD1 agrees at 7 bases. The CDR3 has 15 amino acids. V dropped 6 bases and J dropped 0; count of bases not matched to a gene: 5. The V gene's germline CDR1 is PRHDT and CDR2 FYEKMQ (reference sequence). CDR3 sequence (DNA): TGTGCCAGCAGGGAGACAGGGCTCTCTGGAAACACCATATATTTT. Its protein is CASRETGLSGNTIYF.

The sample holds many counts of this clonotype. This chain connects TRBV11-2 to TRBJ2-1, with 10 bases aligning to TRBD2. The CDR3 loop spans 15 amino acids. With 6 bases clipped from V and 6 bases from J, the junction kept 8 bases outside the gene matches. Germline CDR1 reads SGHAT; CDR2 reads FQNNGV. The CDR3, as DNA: TGTGCCAGCAGACGCCTAGCGGGGGAACCCAATGAGCAGTTCTTC. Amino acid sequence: CASRRLAGEPNEQFF. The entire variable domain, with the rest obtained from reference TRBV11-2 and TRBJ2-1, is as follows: EAGVAQSPRYKIIEKRQSVAFWCNPISGHATLYWYQQILGQGPKLLIQFQNNGVVDDSQLPKDRFSAERLKGVDSTLKIQPAKLEDSAVYLCASRRLAGEPNEQFFGPGTRLTVL.

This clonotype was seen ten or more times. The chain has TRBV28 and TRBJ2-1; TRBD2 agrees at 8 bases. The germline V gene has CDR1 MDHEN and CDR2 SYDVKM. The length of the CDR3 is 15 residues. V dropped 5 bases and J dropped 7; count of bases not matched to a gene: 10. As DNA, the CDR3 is TGTGCCAGCAGTCCCCGACTAGCGTCCCCTAATGAGCAGTTCTTC. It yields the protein CASSPRLASPNEQFF.